This T cell receptor beta chain was sequenced during a study of T cells in Graves' hyperthyroidism and ophthalmopathy. General study findings and limits: Most thyroid clonotypes expanded above 0.001 were also detected in blood.

This clonotype was detected ten times or more. Its antigen is unknown. From RNA transcripts, TCR beta CDR3 regions were amplified. Researchers ran a first-round RT-PCR on the TCR CDR3 using the HTBI primer set. TCRdb processed the multiplex PCR reads anew with MiXCR; each CDR3 protein has one entry. The sample includes more than 300,000 distinct CDR3 sequences, approximately 15% of them seen just once. Graves' hyperthyroidism showing no ophthalmopathy progression within 18 months was considered stable. The material sequenced was blood. The TCR was taken from a woman aged 25-40 years with Graves' hyperthyroidism.

CDR3 residues: CASSLAVYSYEQYF. CDR3 nucleotides: TGTGCCAGCAGCTTAGCAGTCTATTCCTACGAGCAGTACTTC. This chain joins TRBV7-8 and TRBJ2-7; no clear D gene. CDR1 and CDR2 (germline): SGHVS, FQNEAQ. The ends were cut back, 0 bases at V and 1 base at J, with 7 bases in the middle. The CDR3 is 14 residues long. The full variable domain, its missing parts supplied by reference TRBV7-8 and TRBJ2-7, is GAGVSQSPRYKVAKRGQDVALRCDPISGHVSLFWYQQALGQGPEFLTYFQNEAQLDKSGLPSDRFFAERPEGSVSTLKIQRTQQEDSAVYLCASSLAVYSYEQYFGPGTRLTVT.